The next 28 T cell receptor beta chains were all read from a single sample in a study of beta chain features in type 1 diabetes. Expressed TCRB transcripts were sequenced because the entire RNA isolate underwent reverse transcription. Only in-frame clones appear in the TCRdb table, and some are missing; sequencing was by immunoSEQ multiplex PCR. The sample includes approximately 330,000 clones, about 10% of them seen just once. Sequencing used naive CD4+ T cells from blood. The receptors come from a woman aged 25-40 years in good health.

CDR3 coding DNA: TGTGCCGGCACTAAAGGGACAGCCAACTCCTACGAGCAGTACTTC. As protein: CAGTKGTANSYEQYF. The gene calls are TRBV30 and TRBJ2-7; 7 bases are shared with TRBD1. Germline CDR1 reads GTSNPN; CDR2 reads SVGIG (reference sequence). After removal of 8 bases from V and 0 bases from J, the junction contained 13 bases not matched to a gene. The CDR3 runs 15 residues.

The table lists this clone with a few counts. The V call is TRBV9, the J call TRBJ2-1; 10 nucleotides line up with TRBD2. V lost 3 bases, J lost 5 bases, and 5 bases stayed unmatched. This CDR3 contains 15 residues. Germline V lookup: CDR1 SGDLS, CDR2 YYNGEE. Here the CDR3 reads CASSAGTSANNEQFF. The CDR3 DNA is TGTGCCAGCAGCGCCGGGACTAGCGCCAACAATGAGCAGTTCTTC.

In nucleotides, the CDR3 is TGTGCCAGCAGTCGGCGGGGTAGCTCCTACAATGAGCAGTTCTTC. This encodes CASSRRGSSYNEQFF. This chain joins TRBV27 and TRBJ2-1; tentatively, D is TRBD2 (6 bases). The CDR3 contains 15 residues. V lost 5 bases to trimming and J lost 0 bases, with 11 bases between them. Germline values: CDR1 MNHEY, CDR2 SMNVEV (reference sequence).

This sequence joins TRBV9 and TRBJ2-1; 10 nucleotides line up with TRBD2. The CDR3 spans 14 residues. V lost 5 bases to trimming and J lost 5 bases; unmatched junction nucleotides: 4. Germline values: CDR1 SGDLS, CDR2 YYNGEE. CDR3 loop: CASSRTSGNNEQFF. CDR3 sequence (DNA): TGTGCCAGCAGTAGGACTAGCGGTAACAATGAGCAGTTCTTC.

This clone came up a few times. The rearrangement links TRBV9 to TRBJ2-7; TRBD2 aligns across 8 bases. J was trimmed by 5 bases and V by 0 bases; bases with no gene match: 10. Germline CDR1 SGDLS, CDR2 YYNGEE. The CDR3 is made up of 16 amino acids. Written as DNA, the CDR3 is TGTGCCAGCAGCGTAGGAACTAGCGGATCCCTCCACGAGCAGTACTTC. Protein product: CASSVGTSGSLHEQYF.

CDR3 region: CASSRRGQGSNEQFF. CDR3 nucleotides: TGTGCCAGTAGTCGACGGGGACAGGGCTCCAATGAGCAGTTCTTC. The chain is built from TRBV19 and TRBJ2-1, with 9 bases that match TRBD1. Germline loops: CDR1 LNHDA, CDR2 SQIVND (reference sequence). V trimming: 5 bases; J trimming: 6 bases; junction bases outside the gene matches: 8. The CDR3 extends over 15 amino acids.

The rearrangement links TRBV7-2 to TRBJ2-7; tentative D call: TRBD2 (6 bases). In germline, CDR1 is SGHTA, CDR2 FQGNSA. Trimming cost V 4 bases and J 3 bases, with 19 bases left between them. The CDR3 sequence is 16 residues long. The CDR3 DNA sequence: TGTGCCAGCAGCTACGGAGCGGGCCTGGGGGGCTACGAGCAGTACTTC. Translating gives CASSYGAGLGGYEQYF.

A few counts support this clone. The chain carries TRBV6-6 and TRBJ2-5; D is unresolved. V shed 4 bases and J shed 5 bases, with 8 bases lying between them. CDR3 length: 12 amino acids. The germline CDR1 and CDR2 sequences are MNHNY and SVGAGI (reference sequence). CDR3 residues: CASSFHTETQYF. The CDR3 DNA follows: TGTGCCAGCAGTTTCCACACGGAGACCCAGTACTTC.

This chain's CDR3 is CASSPQGAYNEQFF. In nucleotides, the CDR3 is TGCGCCAGCAGCCCACAGGGGGCCTACAATGAGCAGTTCTTC. V usage is TRBV5-1 and J usage is TRBJ2-1, with 8 bases matching TRBD1. V shed 4 bases and J 2 bases; nucleotides not matched to a gene: 2. The germline V gene has CDR1 SGHRS and CDR2 YFSETQ. The CDR3 covers 14 residues. The full variable domain, with the rest looked up from reference TRBV5-1 and TRBJ2-1, is KAGVTQTPRYLIKTRGQQVTLSCSPISGHRSVSWYQQTPGQGLQFLFEYFSETQRNKGNFPGRFSGRQFSNSRSEMNVSTLELGDSALYLCASSPQGAYNEQFFGPGTRLTVL.

In its sample, this clone was seen a few times. This chain joins TRBV2 and TRBJ2-7; D gene uncertain. The CDR3 spans 11 residues. CDR1 SNHLY and CDR2 FYNNEI come from the germline V gene. The V gene lost 4 bases and the J gene lost 1 base, with 2 bases spanning the gap. CDR3: CASSASYEQYF. CDR3 nucleotides: TGTGCCAGCAGTGCTTCCTACGAGCAGTACTTC.

This clone was detected only a few times. The chain couples TRBV18 to TRBJ2-3; 9 bases are shared with TRBD2. Trimming took 8 bases from V and 8 from J; bases not matched to a gene: 8. Germline lookup yields CDR1 KGHSH and CDR2 LQKENI. CDR3 length: 13 residues. The CDR3 DNA is TGTGCCAGCGCCCTAGCGGGGAGGAGTACGCAGTATTTT. As protein: CASALAGRSTQYF.

This clone has just a few counts. V gene TRBV7-9 combines with J gene TRBJ2-7, with D possibly TRBD1 on 6 matching bases. CDR3 size: 14 residues. From germline, CDR1 is SEHNR and CDR2 FQNEAQ (reference sequence). Trimming cost V 0 bases and J 3 bases, with 9 bases left between them. The CDR3 loop reads CASSLAGAGYEQYF. As DNA, the CDR3 is TGTGCCAGCAGCTTAGCGGGGGCGGGCTACGAGCAGTACTTC. The variable domain in full, completed from reference TRBV7-9 and TRBJ2-7, reads DTGVSQNPRHKITKRGQNVTFRCDPISEHNRLYWYRQTLGQGPEFLTYFQNEAQLEKSRLLSDRFSAERPKGSFSTLEIQRTEQGDSAMYLCASSLAGAGYEQYFGPGTRLTVT.

J is TRBJ1-5 and V is TRBV6-5; unclear D gene. Germline-derived CDR1 and CDR2 are MNHEY and SVGAGI. This CDR3 has 14 residues. Trimming left V 2 bases short and J 0 bases short, with 5 bases between. The CDR3 loop reads CASSYASSNQPQHF. DNA for the CDR3: TGTGCCAGCAGTTACGCGAGTAGCAATCAGCCCCAGCATTTT.

This clone appeared a few times. The CDR3 reads CASRYRDRYYEQYF. The CDR3, as DNA: TGTGCCAGCAGGTACCGGGACAGATACTACGAGCAGTACTTC. This sequence joins TRBV5-6 and TRBJ2-7; 7 bases map to TRBD1. This CDR3 comprises 14 residues. CDR1 is SGHDT and CDR2 is YYEEEE in the germline V gene. Trimming at V came to 5 bases and at J to 3 bases, leaving 8 bases not matched to a gene.

The gene calls are TRBV7-9 and TRBJ2-5, with unresolved D. CDR3 length equals 14 residues. Trimming stripped 1 base from V and 4 bases from J, with 10 bases between. Germline CDR1 reads SEHNR; CDR2 reads FQNEAQ (reference sequence). CDR3 residues: CASSLEGVGETQYF. Written as DNA, the CDR3 is TGTGCCAGCAGCTTAGAAGGAGTAGGAGAGACCCAGTACTTC.

A note on this clone: Additional DNA sequences in this sample encode the identical CDR3. The genes are TRBV19 and TRBJ1-1, with a weak D call TRBD1 (5 bases). Trimming removed 2 bases at V and 3 bases at J, with 7 bases between. There are 13 residues in the CDR3. In germline, CDR1 is LNHDA, CDR2 SQIVND (reference sequence). CDR3 in DNA: TGTGCCAGTAGTATATCCAGGGACACTGAAGCTTTCTTT. Translated: CASSISRDTEAFF. The variable domain in full, completed from reference TRBV19 and TRBJ1-1, reads DGGITQSPKYLFRKEGQNVTLSCEQNLNHDAMYWYRQDPGQGLRLIYYSQIVNDFQKGDIAEGYSVSREKKESFPLTVTSAQKNPTAFYLCASSISRDTEAFFGQGTRLTVV.

The DNA for the CDR3 is TGTGCCAGCAGCGTAGGTTGGGCCTCCTTCTACGAGCAGTACTTC. This sequence encodes CASSVGWASFYEQYF. This chain connects TRBV9 to TRBJ2-7; D is unclear. V shed 0 bases and J shed 3 bases, with 13 bases lying between them. The CDR3 runs 15 residues. Germline CDR1 is SGDLS and CDR2 is YYNGEE.

The chain combines TRBV9 with TRBJ2-1; no clear D. The V gene lost 4 bases and the J gene lost 6 bases, with 17 bases spanning the gap. Germline V CDR1 and CDR2: SGDLS, YYNGEE. The CDR3 runs 15 residues. The CDR3 sequence: CASSPSLESFNEQFF. CDR3 DNA sequence: TGTGCCAGCAGCCCTAGTCTTGAATCGTTCAATGAGCAGTTCTTC. The entire variable domain, with the rest obtained from reference TRBV9 and TRBJ2-1, is as follows: DSGVTQTPKHLITATGQRVTLRCSPRSGDLSVYWYQQSLDQGLQFLIQYYNGEERAKGNILERFSAQQFPDLHSELNLSSLELGDSALYFCASSPSLESFNEQFFGPGTRLTVL.

V gene TRBV28 combines with J gene TRBJ2-1; possibly TRBD1 for D (6 bases). V lost 10 bases to trimming and J lost 7 bases, with 23 bases between them. Germline CDR1 MDHEN, CDR2 SYDVKM. The CDR3 is 15 amino acids. In DNA, the CDR3 is TGTGCCATCGGACAGCGACCAACCGAAGGAAATGAGCAGTTCTTC. Translation gives CAIGQRPTEGNEQFF.

This clone was picked up a small number of times. V usage is TRBV11-2 and J usage is TRBJ2-5, with 12 bases fitting TRBD2. The V and J ends lost 7 bases and 5 bases, in that order; junction bases with no gene match: 11. The CDR3 is 16 amino acids. Germline assignment: CDR1 SGHAT and CDR2 FQNNGV. The CDR3 region is CASTLAGGPSWETQYF. The CDR3 DNA sequence: TGTGCCAGCACCCTAGCGGGAGGGCCCTCGTGGGAGACCCAGTACTTC.

The CDR3 region has the DNA TGTGCCAGCAGCCGTACAGGGATCGAGCAGTACTTC. Protein sequence: CASSRTGIEQYF. The chain carries TRBV14 and TRBJ2-7, with a possible D match to TRBD1 (6 bases). Trimming cost V 4 bases and J 6 bases, with 10 bases left between them. CDR3 length: 12 amino acids. CDR1 is SGHDN and CDR2 is FVKESK in the germline V gene.

This clone was observed a few times. The V call is TRBV6-5, the J call TRBJ1-5, with 8 bases identical to TRBD1. Losses at the gene ends were 4 bases for V and 2 bases for J; bases not matched to a gene: 4. Per germline, CDR1 MNHEY and CDR2 SVGAGI. This CDR3 contains 15 residues. As DNA, the CDR3 is TGTGCCAGCAGTTTATCAGGGGGCGGCAATCAGCCCCAGCATTTT. It yields the protein CASSLSGGGNQPQHF.

This clone was detected a few times. This chain joins TRBV18 and TRBJ2-4; the D gene is possibly TRBD2 (6 bases). Trimming removed 3 bases from V and 2 bases from J, with 14 bases in between. CDR1 is KGHSH and CDR2 is LQKENI in the germline V gene. The CDR3 length is 16 residues. The chain's CDR3 is CASSPDWLATKNIQYF. The CDR3 region has the DNA TGTGCCAGCTCACCGGATTGGCTAGCGACCAAAAACATTCAGTACTTC.

The J gene is TRBJ2-7, the V gene TRBV18; 7 nucleotides match TRBD1. The CDR3 runs 13 residues. Trimming took 8 bases from V and 4 from J; bases not matched to a gene: 8. Germline CDR1 reads KGHSH; CDR2 reads LQKENI. CDR3 sequence (DNA): TGTGCCAGCCGCCGGCAGGGGGAATACGAGCAGTACTTC. This sequence encodes CASRRQGEYEQYF.

This clone was seen more than once but under ten times. This chain uses TRBV5-1 with TRBJ1-4; 7 bases line up with TRBD1. This CDR3 spans 14 amino acids. From germline, CDR1 is SGHRS and CDR2 YFSETQ. Germline trimming cut 2 bases from V and 8 bases from J; bases unmatched to any gene: 6. The CDR3 DNA reads as TGCGCCAGCAGCTTCGGACAGGAACAGGAAAAACTGTTTTTT. Translation gives CASSFGQEQEKLFF.

CDR3: CASSLAPWAYEQYF. The CDR3 bases are TGTGCCAGCAGCTTAGCTCCTTGGGCGTACGAGCAGTACTTC. This chain connects TRBV7-2 to TRBJ2-7; no clear D. The CDR3 has 14 amino acids. The V gene's germline CDR1 is SGHTA and CDR2 FQGNSA. V gave up 0 bases and J gave up 4 bases, with 10 bases separating them.

The chain links TRBV7-9 to TRBJ2-7, with 7 bases lining up with TRBD1. The V and J ends lost 9 bases and 0 bases, in that order; junction bases with no gene match: 11. Germline loops: CDR1 SEHNR, CDR2 FQNEAQ (reference sequence). The CDR3 is made up of 15 amino acids. The CDR3 DNA follows: TGTGCCAGACCCGGACAGGTTCACTCCTCCTACGAGCAGTACTTC. As protein: CARPGQVHSSYEQYF.

The chain uses TRBV27 and TRBJ1-2; perhaps TRBD1 as D (6 bases). V dropped 8 bases and J dropped 5 bases, with 21 bases sitting between them. This CDR3 contains 15 residues. Germline values: CDR1 MNHEY, CDR2 SMNVEV (reference sequence). The CDR3 coding sequence is TGTGCCAGCCCCTTGGGGAAGGGGGATTTTTATGGCTACACCTTC. Its translation: CASPLGKGDFYGYTF.